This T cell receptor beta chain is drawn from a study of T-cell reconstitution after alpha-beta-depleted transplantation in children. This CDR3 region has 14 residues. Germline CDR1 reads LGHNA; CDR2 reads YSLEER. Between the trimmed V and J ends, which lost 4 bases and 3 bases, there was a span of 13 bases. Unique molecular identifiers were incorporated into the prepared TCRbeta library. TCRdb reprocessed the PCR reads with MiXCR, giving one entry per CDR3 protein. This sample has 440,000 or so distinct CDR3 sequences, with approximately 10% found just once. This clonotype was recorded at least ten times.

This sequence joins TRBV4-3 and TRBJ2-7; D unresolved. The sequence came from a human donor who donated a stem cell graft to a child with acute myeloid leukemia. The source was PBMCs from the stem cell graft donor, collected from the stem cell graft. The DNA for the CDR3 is TGCGCCAGCAGCCCGACACCTAATATCTACGAGCAGTACTTC. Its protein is CASSPTPNIYEQYF.